This T cell receptor (beta chain) was retrieved from a study of T-cell reconstitution after alpha-beta-depleted transplantation in children. TCRbeta library preparation incorporated unique molecular identifiers. TCRdb reprocessed the PCR reads with MiXCR, giving one entry per CDR3 protein. The top ten clones hold roughly 2.6% of a sample with hundreds of thousands of distinct CDR3 sequences, around 12% of them seen once. This CDR3 is built from 14 residues. The V end lost 2 bases, the J end lost 4 bases, and 8 bases lay between the germline ends. This clonotype has ten or more counts. The genes are TRBV12-3 or TRBV12-4 and TRBJ1-4; no firm D call. The material sequenced was PBMCs from the stem cell graft donor, taken from the stem cell graft. This TCR came from a human donor who donated a stem cell graft to a child with acute lymphoblastic leukemia. This CDR3 reads CASSLNGINEKLFF. CDR3 nucleotide sequence: TGTGCCAGCAGTTTAAACGGAATTAATGAAAAACTGTTTTTT.